These T cell receptor beta chains were read from a single sample in a study of patients and donors after allogeneic stem cell transplantation. One entry per CDR3 protein, called by TCRdb with MiXCR from the RT-PCR reads. Of about a million distinct CDR3 sequences in the sample, roughly 18% were seen once. The sample consisted of blood, either unsorted or a sorted T cell fraction (not recorded which). The receptors were gathered from a human donor who was either an allogeneic HSCT recipient or a stem cell or donor lymphocyte infusion donor (not recorded which). It is not recorded whose cells these are; they may come from a transplant donor. Both conserved end residues are part of each CDR3. D genes are given only for firm matches. Only part of the rows carry a size: once, few, many, or a class if the clone is expanded.

J gene: TRBJ1-6; V gene: TRBV7-6; clone size: NA; CDR3 length: 17; D gene: NA; CDR3 protein: CASSSIAQPSYNSPLHF; CDR3 DNA: TGTGCCAGCAGCTCTATCGCGCAACCCTCCTATAATTCACCCCTCCACTTT
J gene: TRBJ2-7; V gene: TRBV9; clone size: NA; CDR3 length: 16; D gene: TRBD1; CDR3 protein: CASSVSSGTAIYEQYF; CDR3 DNA: TGTGCCAGCAGCGTGTCATCCGGGACAGCAATCTACGAGCAGTACTTC
J gene: TRBJ2-5; V gene: TRBV20-1; clone size: NA; CDR3 length: 13; D gene: NA; CDR3 protein: CSARDAGEVTQYF; CDR3 DNA: TGCAGTGCTAGAGATGCAGGGGAGGTGACCCAGTACTTC
J gene: TRBJ1-4; V gene: TRBV6-5; clone size: once; CDR3 length: 15; D gene: NA; CDR3 protein: CASSYSGSTNEKLFF; CDR3 DNA: TGTGCCAGCAGTTACTCCGGCTCAACTAATGAAAAACTGTTTTTT
J gene: TRBJ2-7; V gene: TRBV5-6; clone size: NA; CDR3 length: 15; D gene: NA; CDR3 protein: CASSPDTGRLHEQYF; CDR3 DNA: TGTGCCAGCAGCCCCGACACCGGGCGCCTCCACGAGCAGTACTTC
J gene: TRBJ2-5; V gene: TRBV5-1; clone size: few; CDR3 length: 16; D gene: TRBD2; CDR3 protein: CASRTGTSGGQETQYF; CDR3 DNA: TGCGCCAGCAGAACTGGGACTAGCGGGGGGCAAGAGACCCAGTACTTC
J gene: TRBJ2-1; V gene: TRBV24-1; clone size: few; CDR3 length: 17; D gene: TRBD2; CDR3 protein: CATSDPGTSGTYNEQFF; CDR3 DNA: TGTGCCACCAGTGACCCCGGGACTAGCGGAACCTACAATGAGCAGTTCTTC
J gene: TRBJ1-1; V gene: TRBV6-2/TRBV6-3; clone size: NA; CDR3 length: 18; D gene: TRBD1; CDR3 protein: CASSNPGVKGARNTEAFF; CDR3 DNA: TGTGCCAGCAGTAATCCGGGTGTTAAGGGGGCGAGGAACACTGAAGCTTTCTTT
J gene: TRBJ1-1; V gene: TRBV5-1; clone size: few; CDR3 length: 13; D gene: NA; CDR3 protein: CASRNRANTEAFF; CDR3 DNA: TGCGCCAGCAGGAACAGAGCGAACACTGAAGCTTTCTTT
J gene: TRBJ2-3; V gene: TRBV20-1; clone size: NA; CDR3 length: 13; D gene: NA; CDR3 protein: CSAPFPSPDTQYF; CDR3 DNA: TGCAGTGCTCCCTTCCCTAGCCCAGATACGCAGTATTTT
J gene: TRBJ1-5; V gene: TRBV19; clone size: NA; CDR3 length: 17; D gene: TRBD1; CDR3 protein: CASSFRDRGLGNQPQHF; CDR3 DNA: TGTGCCAGTAGTTTCCGGGACAGGGGTCTCGGCAATCAGCCCCAGCATTTT
J gene: TRBJ2-2; V gene: TRBV7-2; clone size: few; CDR3 length: 16; D gene: TRBD2; CDR3 protein: CASSQGLAGLTGELFF; CDR3 DNA: TGTGCCAGCAGCCAGGGACTAGCGGGGCTCACCGGGGAGCTGTTTTTT
J gene: TRBJ2-3; V gene: TRBV18; clone size: few; CDR3 length: 15; D gene: TRBD2; CDR3 protein: CASSPLGLGPDTQYF; CDR3 DNA: TGTGCCAGCTCACCCTTGGGACTAGGACCAGATACGCAGTATTTT
J gene: TRBJ2-7; V gene: TRBV5-1; clone size: few; CDR3 length: 15; D gene: NA; CDR3 protein: CASSLWSDGSYEQYF; CDR3 DNA: TGCGCCAGCAGCTTGTGGTCGGACGGCTCCTACGAGCAGTACTTC
J gene: TRBJ2-1; V gene: TRBV12-3/TRBV12-4; clone size: few; CDR3 length: 16; D gene: TRBD2; CDR3 protein: CASTGTSFTSYNEQFF; CDR3 DNA: TGTGCCAGCACCGGGACTAGCTTCACCTCCTACAATGAGCAGTTCTTC
J gene: TRBJ2-1; V gene: TRBV20-1; clone size: NA; CDR3 length: 12; D gene: NA; CDR3 protein: CSARGAAGGEFF; CDR3 DNA: TGCAGTGCTAGGGGTGCGGCAGGGGGGGAGTTCTTC
J gene: TRBJ2-4; V gene: TRBV4-2; clone size: NA; CDR3 length: 13; D gene: NA; CDR3 protein: CASSQDAGNIQYF; CDR3 DNA: TGTGCCAGCAGCCAAGATGCGGGAAACATTCAGTACTTC
J gene: TRBJ2-4; V gene: TRBV4-3; clone size: NA; CDR3 length: 14; D gene: TRBD1; CDR3 protein: CASSQGQGAYIQYF; CDR3 DNA: TGCGCCAGCAGCCAAGGACAGGGGGCCTACATTCAGTACTTC
J gene: TRBJ1-5; V gene: TRBV12-3/TRBV12-4; clone size: NA; CDR3 length: 13; D gene: NA; CDR3 protein: CASSPQYNQPQHF; CDR3 DNA: TGTGCCAGCAGCCCGCAGTACAATCAGCCCCAGCATTTT
J gene: TRBJ2-5; V gene: TRBV5-1; clone size: NA; CDR3 length: 17; D gene: TRBD2; CDR3 protein: CASSGGTSGAYQETQYF; CDR3 DNA: TGCGCCAGCAGCGGCGGGACTAGCGGCGCATACCAAGAGACCCAGTACTTC
J gene: TRBJ1-1; V gene: TRBV5-1; clone size: NA; CDR3 length: 14; D gene: NA; CDR3 protein: CASSAWTDNTEAFF; CDR3 DNA: TGCGCCAGCAGCGCCTGGACAGACAACACTGAAGCTTTCTTT
J gene: TRBJ2-7; V gene: TRBV5-1; clone size: NA; CDR3 length: 16; D gene: TRBD2; CDR3 protein: CASSRGGREGSHEQYF; CDR3 DNA: TGCGCCAGCAGCCGAGGAGGGCGGGAGGGCTCTCACGAGCAGTACTTC
J gene: TRBJ1-6; V gene: TRBV20-1; clone size: few; CDR3 length: 15; D gene: NA; CDR3 protein: CSARDMRPINSPLHF; CDR3 DNA: TGCAGTGCTAGAGATATGCGACCGATTAATTCACCCCTCCACTTT
J gene: TRBJ2-3; V gene: TRBV24-1; clone size: NA; CDR3 length: 13; D gene: NA; CDR3 protein: CATSSAPTDTQYF; CDR3 DNA: TGTGCCACCAGTTCCGCCCCCACAGATACGCAGTATTTT
J gene: TRBJ1-6; V gene: TRBV12-3/TRBV12-4; clone size: few; CDR3 length: 14; D gene: NA; CDR3 protein: CASSPRGGGSPLHF; CDR3 DNA: TGTGCCAGCAGTCCAAGAGGGGGAGGTTCACCCCTCCACTTT
J gene: TRBJ1-2; V gene: TRBV20-1; clone size: NA; CDR3 length: 15; D gene: NA; CDR3 protein: CSARGPRAPHYGYTF; CDR3 DNA: TGCAGTGCTAGAGGTCCCAGGGCCCCTCACTATGGCTACACCTTC
J gene: TRBJ2-2; V gene: TRBV25-1; clone size: NA; CDR3 length: 13; D gene: NA; CDR3 protein: CASRQTSTGELFF; CDR3 DNA: TGTGCCAGCAGACAGACTAGCACCGGGGAGCTGTTTTTT
J gene: TRBJ1-1; V gene: TRBV3-1; clone size: NA; CDR3 length: 15; D gene: TRBD1; CDR3 protein: CASSRDRGGNTEAFF; CDR3 DNA: TGTGCCAGCAGCCGTGACAGGGGCGGGAACACTGAAGCTTTCTTT
J gene: TRBJ2-7; V gene: TRBV29-1; clone size: few; CDR3 length: 11; D gene: TRBD1; CDR3 protein: CSASGTGGQYF; CDR3 DNA: TGCAGCGCATCCGGGACAGGGGGGCAGTACTTC
J gene: TRBJ2-7; V gene: TRBV4-1; clone size: NA; CDR3 length: 16; D gene: NA; CDR3 protein: CASSQELAGLYYEQYF; CDR3 DNA: TGCGCCAGCAGCCAAGAACTGGCGGGACTTTACTACGAGCAGTACTTC
J gene: TRBJ2-2; V gene: TRBV29-1; clone size: NA; CDR3 length: 13; D gene: TRBD2; CDR3 protein: CSAERGYTGELFF; CDR3 DNA: TGCAGCGCCGAGCGGGGGTACACCGGGGAGCTGTTTTTT
J gene: TRBJ2-7; V gene: TRBV4-2; clone size: NA; CDR3 length: 15; D gene: TRBD2; CDR3 protein: CASSQGAGGGYEQYF; CDR3 DNA: TGTGCCAGCAGCCAGGGAGCGGGAGGGGGTTACGAGCAGTACTTC
J gene: TRBJ2-5; V gene: TRBV6-1; clone size: NA; CDR3 length: 14; D gene: TRBD2; CDR3 protein: CAGTHSGGQETQYF; CDR3 DNA: TGTGCCGGTACCCATAGCGGGGGGCAAGAGACCCAGTACTTC
J gene: TRBJ1-5; V gene: TRBV4-2; clone size: few; CDR3 length: 16; D gene: NA; CDR3 protein: CASSQEWGRVFQPQHF; CDR3 DNA: TGTGCCAGCAGCCAAGAATGGGGCAGGGTATTTCAGCCCCAGCATTTT
J gene: TRBJ2-3; V gene: TRBV12-3/TRBV12-4; clone size: NA; CDR3 length: 14; D gene: TRBD2; CDR3 protein: CASSLERGVDTQYF; CDR3 DNA: TGTGCCAGCAGTTTAGAGCGGGGGGTGGATACGCAGTATTTT
J gene: TRBJ2-7; V gene: TRBV4-1; clone size: few; CDR3 length: 16; D gene: TRBD2; CDR3 protein: CASSQGTSGIRDEQYF; CDR3 DNA: TGCGCCAGCAGCCAGGGGACTAGCGGGATCCGCGACGAGCAGTACTTC
J gene: TRBJ2-3; V gene: TRBV6-4; clone size: few; CDR3 length: 15; D gene: TRBD1; CDR3 protein: CASSEGQGETDTQYF; CDR3 DNA: TGTGCCAGCAGTGAGGGGCAGGGGGAAACAGATACGCAGTATTTT
J gene: TRBJ2-2; V gene: TRBV7-2; clone size: few; CDR3 length: 16; D gene: NA; CDR3 protein: CASSQRGGAYTGELFF; CDR3 DNA: TGTGCCAGCAGCCAAAGGGGCGGGGCTTACACCGGGGAGCTGTTTTTT
J gene: TRBJ2-2; V gene: TRBV9; clone size: few; CDR3 length: 13; D gene: NA; CDR3 protein: CASMSENTGELFF; CDR3 DNA: TGTGCCAGCATGTCAGAGAACACCGGGGAGCTGTTTTTT
J gene: TRBJ2-4; V gene: TRBV4-2; clone size: many; CDR3 length: 16; D gene: TRBD1; CDR3 protein: CASSQGTGERLNIQYF; CDR3 DNA: TGTGCCAGCAGCCAGGGGACAGGGGAAAGGTTAAACATTCAGTACTTC
J gene: TRBJ2-7; V gene: TRBV6-2/TRBV6-3; clone size: few; CDR3 length: 14; D gene: NA; CDR3 protein: CASSYSGGVNEQYF; CDR3 DNA: TGTGCCAGCAGTTACTCGGGGGGCGTCAACGAGCAGTACTTC
J gene: TRBJ1-2; V gene: TRBV12-3/TRBV12-4; clone size: many; CDR3 length: 14; D gene: TRBD1; CDR3 protein: CASSRTGGIYGYTF; CDR3 DNA: TGTGCCAGCAGTCGGACAGGGGGTATCTATGGCTACACCTTC
J gene: TRBJ2-7; V gene: TRBV4-1; clone size: few; CDR3 length: 15; D gene: NA; CDR3 protein: CASSRRDTNFYEQYF; CDR3 DNA: TGCGCCAGCAGCCGTAGGGACACAAATTTTTACGAGCAGTACTTC
J gene: TRBJ1-2; V gene: TRBV11-2; clone size: NA; CDR3 length: 14; D gene: NA; CDR3 protein: CASSLGQGRDGYTF; CDR3 DNA: TGTGCCAGCAGCTTAGGGCAGGGGAGAGATGGCTACACCTTC
J gene: TRBJ2-5; V gene: TRBV3-1; clone size: few; CDR3 length: 14; D gene: TRBD2; CDR3 protein: CASSLRTRWETQYF; CDR3 DNA: TGTGCCAGCAGCCTCCGGACTAGATGGGAGACCCAGTACTTC
J gene: TRBJ2-1; V gene: TRBV5-1; clone size: few; CDR3 length: 14; D gene: TRBD2; CDR3 protein: CASSVLAGGNEQFF; CDR3 DNA: TGCGCCAGCAGCGTATTAGCGGGAGGGAATGAGCAGTTCTTC
J gene: TRBJ2-4; V gene: TRBV7-8; clone size: few; CDR3 length: 18; D gene: TRBD2; CDR3 protein: CASTPGGDYGVAKNIQYF; CDR3 DNA: TGTGCCAGCACTCCGGGGGGGGATTATGGGGTAGCCAAAAACATTCAGTACTTC
J gene: TRBJ2-1; V gene: TRBV5-1; clone size: few; CDR3 length: 15; D gene: TRBD2; CDR3 protein: CASSLDSGRAHEQFF; CDR3 DNA: TGCGCCAGCAGCTTGGATAGCGGGAGGGCCCATGAGCAGTTCTTC
J gene: TRBJ2-5; V gene: TRBV20-1; clone size: NA; CDR3 length: 14; D gene: TRBD2; CDR3 protein: CSARAGGEKETQYF; CDR3 DNA: TGCAGTGCTAGGGCGGGGGGGGAGAAAGAGACCCAGTACTTC
J gene: TRBJ1-1; V gene: TRBV10-3; clone size: NA; CDR3 length: 16; D gene: TRBD1; CDR3 protein: CAIRGQALSDNTEAFF; CDR3 DNA: TGTGCCATCAGGGGACAGGCCCTCTCAGACAACACTGAAGCTTTCTTT
J gene: TRBJ2-3; V gene: TRBV6-5; clone size: few; CDR3 length: 13; D gene: NA; CDR3 protein: CASSSYGPDTQYF; CDR3 DNA: TGTGCCAGCAGTTCATATGGACCGGATACGCAGTATTTT
J gene: TRBJ2-3; V gene: TRBV27; clone size: NA; CDR3 length: 19; D gene: TRBD1; CDR3 protein: CASSLFPEAGTGATDTQYF; CDR3 DNA: TGTGCCAGCAGTTTATTCCCGGAAGCCGGGACAGGGGCCACAGATACGCAGTATTTT
J gene: TRBJ1-2; V gene: TRBV6-1; clone size: NA; CDR3 length: 13; D gene: NA; CDR3 protein: CASSEYWDYGYTF; CDR3 DNA: TGTGCCAGCAGTGAATATTGGGACTATGGCTACACCTTC